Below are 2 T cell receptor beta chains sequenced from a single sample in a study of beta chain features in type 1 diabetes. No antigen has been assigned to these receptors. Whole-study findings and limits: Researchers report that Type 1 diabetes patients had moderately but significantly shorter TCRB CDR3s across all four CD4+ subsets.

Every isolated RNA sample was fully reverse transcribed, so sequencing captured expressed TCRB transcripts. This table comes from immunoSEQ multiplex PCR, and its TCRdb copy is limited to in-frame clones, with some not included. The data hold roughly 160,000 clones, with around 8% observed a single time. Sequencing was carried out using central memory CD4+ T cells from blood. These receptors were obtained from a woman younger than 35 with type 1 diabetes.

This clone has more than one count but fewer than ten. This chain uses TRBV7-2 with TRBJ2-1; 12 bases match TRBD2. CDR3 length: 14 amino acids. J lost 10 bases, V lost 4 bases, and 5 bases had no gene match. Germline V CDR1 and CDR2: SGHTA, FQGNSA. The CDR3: CASSSGLAGYEQFF. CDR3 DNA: TGTGCCAGCAGCTCTGGACTAGCGGGATACGAGCAGTTCTTC.

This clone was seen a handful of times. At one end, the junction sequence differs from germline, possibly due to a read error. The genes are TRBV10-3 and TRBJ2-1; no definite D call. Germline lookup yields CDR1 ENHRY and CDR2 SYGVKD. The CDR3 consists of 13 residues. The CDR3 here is CAISEFSDNEQFF. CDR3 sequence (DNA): TGTGCCATCAGTGAGTTCTCCGACAATGAGCAGTTCTTC.